The 20 T cell receptor beta chains presented below share a single source sample, sequenced in a study of CD8 T cells in ankylosing spondylitis. Findings of the study overall: Among TCR beta sequences, a motif of under ten highly homologous variants appeared characteristic of ankylosing spondylitis blood.

Their antigens are not known. TCRdb re-called the 5' RACE reads through MiXCR, storing one row per CDR3 protein. The profile shows more than 650,000 distinct CDR3 sequences, roughly 12% of them singletons. The specimen was blood, either unsorted or a sorted T cell fraction (not recorded which). The receptors derive from a male donor with ankylosing spondylitis.

This clonotype has only a few counts. The chain carries TRBV2 and TRBJ1-1; D unclear. V shed 4 bases and J shed 0 bases, with 12 bases lying between them. CDR1 SNHLY and CDR2 FYNNEI come from the germline V gene. This CDR3 has 15 amino acids. The chain's CDR3 is CASSGAAGLNTEAFF. CDR3 nucleotide sequence: TGTGCCAGCAGTGGGGCGGCAGGCCTGAACACTGAAGCTTTCTTT.

This clonotype has just a few counts. The chain has TRBV5-1 and TRBJ2-7; TRBD1 agrees at 9 bases. CDR3 length equals 14 residues. CDR1 is SGHRS and CDR2 is YFSETQ in the germline V gene. With 4 bases clipped from V and 3 bases from J, the junction kept 5 bases outside the gene matches. The CDR3 loop is CASSPRTGDYEQYF. CDR3 DNA: TGCGCCAGCAGCCCACGGACAGGGGACTACGAGCAGTACTTC.

This clonotype was seen more than once but under ten times. The chain joins TRBV12-3 or TRBV12-4 to TRBJ2-1; D ambiguous. The CDR3 covers 11 residues. Trimming removed 5 bases at V and 10 bases at J, with 9 bases between. CDR3 amino acids: CASSLTTEQFF. DNA for the CDR3: TGTGCCAGCAGTCTAACGACCGAGCAGTTCTTC.

V gene TRBV6-5 combines with J gene TRBJ1-2; D is uncertain. The ends were cut back, 0 bases at V and 7 bases at J, with 21 bases in the middle. Looked up from germline, CDR1 is MNHEY and CDR2 is SVGAGI. This CDR3 comprises 17 residues. CDR3 amino acids: CASSYSRWRLPVGGYTF. DNA for the CDR3: TGTGCCAGCAGTTACTCTCGGTGGAGACTCCCCGTTGGTGGCTACACCTTC.

The rearrangement uses TRBV24-1 and TRBJ2-7, with 10 nucleotides matching TRBD2. Germline lookup yields CDR1 KGHDR and CDR2 SFDVKD. V was clipped by 4 bases and J by 3 bases; unmatched bases: 5. The CDR3 has 15 residues. CDR3 sequence (DNA): TGTGCCACCAGTGACGGACTAGCGGAGTACTACGAGCAGTACTTC. As protein: CATSDGLAEYYEQYF.

This clonotype was counted between two and nine times. V and J are TRBV7-8 and TRBJ1-1, with 9 bases aligning to TRBD1. V shed 5 bases and J 3 bases; nucleotides not matched to a gene: 10. This CDR3 has 16 amino acids. Germline CDR1 SGHVS, CDR2 FQNEAQ. CDR3 sequence (DNA): TGTGCCAGCAGCCATAAACAGGGGGCCGGGCACACTGAAGCTTTCTTT. Translating gives CASSHKQGAGHTEAFF.

There are a few counts of this clonotype. The V call is TRBV6-6, the J call TRBJ2-7, with D tentatively TRBD2 (5 bases). The CDR3 consists of 11 residues. V was shortened by 1 base and J by 11 bases, with 9 bases between the two germline ends. CDR1 is MNHNY, CDR2 SVGAGI, per germline (reference sequence). Written as DNA, the CDR3 is TGTGCCAGCAGTTACTTCGGGGAAGAGTACTTC. Translation: CASSYFGEEYF.

V and J are TRBV29-1 and TRBJ1-1; D possibly corresponds to TRBD1 (5 bases). The CDR3 covers 11 residues. Germline V lookup: CDR1 SQVTM, CDR2 ANQGSEA. The V gene lost 7 bases and the J gene lost 1 base, with 7 bases spanning the gap. This CDR3 is CSAGTNTEAFF. For the CDR3, the DNA is TGCAGCGCCGGGACGAACACTGAAGCTTTCTTT.

This clonotype was counted a few times. V is TRBV15 and J is TRBJ2-5; D possibly corresponds to TRBD1 (5 bases). The CDR3 consists of 15 residues. Trimming took 6 bases from V and 5 from J, leaving 19 bases between them. Germline lookup yields CDR1 LNHNV and CDR2 YYDKDF (reference sequence). CDR3 loop: CATSPMGQWGETQYF. CDR3 nucleotides: TGTGCCACCAGTCCAATGGGGCAGTGGGGTGAGACCCAGTACTTC. The full variable domain, rest sourced from reference TRBV15 and TRBJ2-5, is DAMVIQNPRYQVTQFGKPVTLSCSQTLNHNVMYWYQQKSSQAPKLLFHYYDKDFNNEADTPDNFQSRRPNTSFCFLDIRSPGLGDTAMYLCATSPMGQWGETQYFGPGTRLLVL.

The genes are TRBV12-3 or TRBV12-4 and TRBJ2-3; 10 positions agree with TRBD1. The trim removed 3 bases at V and 3 bases at J, leaving 9 bases unmatched. CDR3 size: 17 residues. The CDR3 sequence is CASSFGPRTGGTDTQYF. For the CDR3, the DNA is TGTGCCAGCAGTTTTGGCCCCCGGACAGGGGGGACAGATACGCAGTATTTT.

This clonotype turned up a few times. The genes are TRBV18 and TRBJ2-7; 7 bases are shared with TRBD1. Unmatched junction bases numbered 8, after V lost 3 bases and J lost 0 bases. Per the germline V gene, CDR1 is KGHSH and CDR2 is LQKENI. This CDR3 comprises 16 residues. The CDR3 region is CASSPQRQGISYEQYF. Here the CDR3 DNA reads TGTGCCAGCTCACCCCAAAGACAGGGAATCTCCTACGAGCAGTACTTC.

V gene TRBV10-3 combines with J gene TRBJ2-7; 7 bases match TRBD1. Germline-derived CDR1 and CDR2 are ENHRY and SYGVKD. The V gene end was trimmed by 3 bases and the J gene end by 0 bases; junction bases not matched to a gene: 14. The length of the CDR3 is 18 residues. The CDR3 nucleotides are TGTGCCATCAGTGACTTCAACCGACAGGGTTATAGCTCCTACGAGCAGTACTTC. Its protein product is CAISDFNRQGYSSYEQYF.

This clonotype occurred a few times. The chain uses TRBV6-5 and TRBJ2-7; a possible D gene is TRBD2 (7 bases). V lost 2 bases to trimming and J lost 5 bases, with 10 bases between them. Germline CDR1 is MNHEY and CDR2 is SVGAGI. The CDR3 runs 13 residues. The CDR3 DNA follows: TGTGCCAGCAGTTACCCCGGGGGGCACGAGCAGTACTTC. Protein product: CASSYPGGHEQYF.

The CDR3 DNA follows: TGCAGCGTCGACCTCTATGGCTACACCTTC. Encoded protein: CSVDLYGYTF. This chain links TRBV29-1 with TRBJ1-2; D gene ambiguous. This CDR3 region has 10 residues. Per germline, CDR1 SQVTM and CDR2 ANQGSEA. The V gene lost 6 bases and the J gene lost 4 bases, with 6 bases spanning the gap.

V gene TRBV20-1 combines with J gene TRBJ2-7; 7 bases fit TRBD1. This CDR3 has 13 amino acids. CDR1 is DFQATT and CDR2 is SNEGSKA in the germline V gene (reference sequence). J was trimmed by 6 bases and V by 4 bases; bases with no gene match: 9. CDR3: CSATRRGLGEQYF. The CDR3 DNA sequence: TGCAGTGCTACAAGAAGGGGGCTAGGCGAGCAGTACTTC.

This clonotype was detected a few times. The V gene is TRBV5-1, the J gene TRBJ2-2, with TRBD1 identical over 10 bases. The length of the CDR3 is 17 residues. The junction had 9 bases not matched to a gene; V was cut back by 4 bases and J by 3 bases. CDR1 SGHRS and CDR2 YFSETQ come from the germline V gene. The CDR3, as DNA: TGCGCCAGCAGCCATCAACCCGGGACAGGGGACACCGGGGAGCTGTTTTTT. Amino acids: CASSHQPGTGDTGELFF.

In this sample, this clonotype turned up many times. This chain connects TRBV4-3 to TRBJ2-1; no reliable D call. With 0 bases removed from V and 4 bases from J, the gap between germline ends came to 7 bases. The CDR3 has 14 amino acids. Looked up from germline, CDR1 is LGHNA and CDR2 is YSLEER. The CDR3 sequence: CASSQDKQYNEQFF. CDR3 sequence (DNA): TGCGCCAGCAGCCAAGATAAACAGTACAATGAGCAGTTCTTC.

The chain combines TRBV29-1 with TRBJ1-1, with 7 bases that match TRBD1. The junction had 2 bases not matched to a gene; V was cut back by 3 bases and J by 4 bases. Germline CDR1 is SQVTM and CDR2 is ANQGSEA. The CDR3 runs to 12 residues. Written as DNA, the CDR3 is TGCAGCGTTGACTCAGGGGGCACTGAAGCTTTCTTT. It specifies CSVDSGGTEAFF.

This clonotype was detected only a few times. The chain uses TRBV6-2 or TRBV6-3 and TRBJ1-5; TRBD1 is a possible D gene (5 bases). This CDR3 spans 16 amino acids. The V end lost 7 bases, the J end lost 4 bases, and 20 bases lay between the germline ends. Germline loops: CDR1 MNHEY, CDR2 SVGEGT. The CDR3 bases are TGTGCCAGCAACTCTATACAGGCTGAGCGAAATCAGCCCCAGCATTTT. It specifies CASNSIQAERNQPQHF.

This clonotype was counted between two and nine times. V gene TRBV20-1 combines with J gene TRBJ1-4; the D gene is possibly TRBD1 (5 bases). Germline V CDR1 and CDR2: DFQATT, SNEGSKA (reference sequence). Trimming took 3 bases from V and 8 from J, leaving 16 bases between them. The CDR3 has 14 amino acids. The CDR3: CSAREGPGPEKLFF. The CDR3 coding sequence is TGCAGTGCTAGGGAGGGGCCCGGACCCGAAAAACTGTTTTTT.